This T cell receptor (beta chain) is from a study of blood T cell repertoires in COVID-19. Study-wide background: The cDNA or gDNA used as material had been derived from T cells, B-cell-depleted T cells, or PBMCs.

This CDR3 comprises 16 residues. Germline V lookup: CDR1 MNHNY, CDR2 SVGAGI (reference sequence). The V gene lost 6 bases and the J gene lost 2 bases, with 18 bases spanning the gap. Source study methods: Estimation of nucleated cell counts relied on the amplification of reference gene primers. Sequenced by immunoSEQ multiplex PCR; TCRdb stores in-frame clones only, minus some. V and J calls and clone size are given by that table; D and trimming were obtained from the DNA. This table holds about 240,000 clones, roughly 83% found once. The chain carries TRBV6-6 and TRBJ2-3; possible D gene TRBD2, 6 bases. This TCR was sampled from an elderly woman with acute or convalescent COVID-19. Specimen: peripheral blood. The CDR3 protein is CASRKGPAGTTDTQYF. CDR3 bases: TGTGCCAGCAGGAAGGGGCCAGCGGGCACCACAGATACGCAGTATTTT.